A single T cell receptor beta chain is shown here with its context. The sample holds many counts of this clonotype. Its antigen specificity is not known. No clone much larger than this one lies a single base away; base qualities are absent. V is cut back by 4 bases and J by 0 bases, with 2 bases in the junction unmatched. CDR1 and CDR2, per the germline V gene (reference sequence), are GTSNPN and SVGIG. The CDR3, from cysteine to phenylalanine, totals 14 residues. The only DNA kept is the CDR3, 42 bases in frame from the first base. These data come from a study of regulatory T cells in long-lasting Graves disease (dated by TCRdb to about 2021). In terms of the full investigation: Persistent Graves' disease was defined as persistently positive TSH receptor autoantibodies together with antithyroid drug treatment for over 5 years. A total of about 33 samples were covered by TCR sequencing, comprising approximately 13 persistent and around 20 newly diagnosed Graves' disease patients. The study was registered as a clinical trial and conducted in China. This study used TCR sequencing and RNA sequencing of peripheral blood to compare persistent Graves' disease patients against newly diagnosed Graves' disease patients. On average, persistent Graves' disease patients in the clinical cohort had been on antithyroid drugs for about 10 years.

Receptor libraries were prepared by multiplex PCR. The sequencer listed for this sample is Illumina HiSeq 4000. TCR beta libraries were built with iRepertoire HTBI primers and Arm-PCR amplification of CDR3 regions. Gel purification was performed on PCR products prior to sequencing. As for the original processing: A total of under 80 TRBV and 14 TRBJ segments were identified across samples and were used for gene usage analysis of CDR3 amino acid clonotypes. Filtered high-quality paired reads were merged into contigs using COPE and FqMerger. BLAST was used to align contigs to IMGT TRBV, TRBD and TRBJ reference genes, and CDR3 was defined according to IMGT. Any clonotype with a frequency above 0.1% was classified as a highly expanded clone. Repertoire diversity was measured by Shannon entropy, and V-J evenness by the Gini coefficient. A clonotype found in more than one individual was treated as public. TCRdb took the public reads, trimmed them with fastp at Q25, ran MiXCR for clone calling and kept in-frame beta chains. All rows with the same CDR3 protein become a single entry with the most common DNA and genes. Here the V and J calls rest on TCRdb's processing, not on the authors' analysis. This sample gives hundreds of thousands of distinct CDR3 sequences in total; less than 25% of them show up just once. Of the sample, 6.5% to 8% falls within the top ten clones.

General conclusions and limits of the study: Sequencing and analysis were limited to the TCR beta chain. As a limitation, the authors acknowledged that the small sample size may reduce accuracy. A larger number of public clonotypes was shared among persistent patients (under 3,000) than among newly diagnosed patients (over 850). Persistent Graves' disease patients showed lower TCR Shannon entropy and fewer highly expanded clones than newly diagnosed patients, suggesting clonal expansion. Peripheral blood alone was examined, since thyroid tissue, which constituted the primary lesion, could not be accessed. TRBV28, TRBJ1-2 and TRBJ2-5 were preferentially used in persistent disease, while TRBV20-1 and TRBJ2-1 were favored in newly diagnosed disease.

Per the publication, the time point label means: persistent/refractory GD, antithyroid drugs over 5 years with positive TRAb. For both TCR sequencing and RNA sequencing, RNA was extracted from PBMCs using TRIzol. Graves' disease was diagnosed according to American Thyroid Association guidelines. Recruitment of patients was carried out at an endocrinology department in Xi'an, China. Each patient gave approximately 10 milliliters of peripheral blood, collected in an EDTA anticoagulant tube. Ficoll Paque Plus density gradient separation was used to isolate PBMCs, and no further T cell sorting was done. RNA quality was checked with an Agilent 2100 Bioanalyzer and agarose gel, and concentration with a NanoDrop 2000.

Sequencing was performed on peripheral blood mononuclear cells (PBMCs), taken when the disease was refractory, from a patient treated with antithyroid drugs. This clonotype was sampled from a female donor with Graves disease. The chain is encoded by TRBV30 joined to TRBJ2-2; a stretch of 7 junction bases matches TRBD1. The DNA reads TGTGCCTGGAAGACAGGGACGAACACCGGGGAGCTGTTTTTT. Its protein is CAWKTGTNTGELFF.